Below, 18 T cell receptor beta chains from the same sample are listed, as sequenced in a study of cytomegalovirus exposure and HLA in healthy donors. The PCR had 60 Vbeta and 13 Jbeta primers. The protocol was immunoSEQ multiplex PCR, while the TCRdb copy is restricted to in-frame clones and leaves out a portion. Here the sample spans under 200,000 clones, approximately 70% being singletons. Material for sequencing was PBMCs. All receptors derive from a woman aged 25-40 years in good health and CMV-seronegative.

This clone was detected only a few times. The chain combines TRBV4-1 with TRBJ1-2; 7 bases fit TRBD1. Germline values: CDR1 MGHRA, CDR2 YSYEKL. V was pared by 0 bases and J by 4 bases, with 8 bases of the junction left unmatched. The CDR3 loop spans 16 amino acids. CDR3 DNA: TGCGCCAGCAGCCAAGATCGGGGACAGACCCCCTATGGCTACACCTTC. Translation: CASSQDRGQTPYGYTF.

This clone has just one count. The chain has TRBV2 and TRBJ2-5, with D perhaps matching TRBD1 (7 bases). The CDR3 is 16 amino acids. Germline assignment: CDR1 SNHLY and CDR2 FYNNEI. V lost 3 bases and J 4 bases, leaving 18 bases between the germline ends. The CDR3 loop is CASSEPPQGGGETQYF. In nucleotides, the CDR3 is TGTGCCAGCAGTGAGCCCCCGCAGGGGGGTGGAGAGACCCAGTACTTC.

V gene TRBV5-1 combines with J gene TRBJ2-5, with TRBD2 matching over 8 bases. The CDR3 is 12 amino acids. V lost 7 bases, J lost 5 bases, and 4 bases stayed unmatched. CDR1 and CDR2 (germline): SGHRS, YFSETQ. The CDR3 DNA follows: TGCGCCAGCCGGGAGGGCGTCGAGACCCAGTACTTC. Translation: CASREGVETQYF.

This clone appeared a few times. The chain links TRBV30 to TRBJ2-1, with 10 bases matching TRBD2. Germline CDR1 and CDR2: GTSNPN and SVGIG (reference sequence). The CDR3 consists of 14 residues. Trimming took 0 bases from V and 10 from J; bases not matched to a gene: 6. CDR3: CAWSVELAGHEQFF. The CDR3 DNA is TGTGCCTGGAGTGTGGAACTAGCGGGACACGAGCAGTTCTTC.

The chain uses TRBV5-1 and TRBJ1-1; 7 bases fit TRBD1. V shed 3 bases, J shed 1 base, and the junction held 3 bases outside the gene matches. The CDR3 consists of 14 residues. The germline gives CDR1 SGHRS, CDR2 YFSETQ. The CDR3 DNA sequence: TGCGCCAGCAGCTGGGGGACAGCGAACACTGAAGCTTTCTTT. Translated, it gives CASSWGTANTEAFF.

The J gene is TRBJ1-2, the V gene TRBV7-8; 9 bases are a match to TRBD1. The CDR3 runs 16 residues. Germline V gives CDR1 SGHVS, CDR2 FQNEAQ. V was clipped by 1 base and J by 5 bases; unmatched bases: 8. The CDR3 DNA follows: TGTGCCAGCAGCTTAGGCCGGACAGGGGCCGGGTATGGCTACACCTTC. Translation: CASSLGRTGAGYGYTF.

The chain combines TRBV9 with TRBJ2-7, with 10 bases identical to TRBD1. The trim removed 6 bases at V and 1 base at J, leaving 4 bases unmatched. The CDR3 has 14 residues. CDR1 and CDR2 from the germline V gene are SGDLS and YYNGEE. The CDR3 sequence is CASKPGQGSYEQYF. CDR3 sequence (DNA): TGTGCCAGCAAACCGGGACAGGGGTCCTACGAGCAGTACTTC.

J is TRBJ1-1 and V is TRBV7-6, with D perhaps TRBD1 (5 bases). Germline lookup yields CDR1 SGHVS and CDR2 FNYEAQ. The CDR3 has 15 residues. The V end was cut by 5 bases, the J end by 3 bases, with 16 bases between. CDR3 DNA: TGTGCCAGCAGCCCCCCGGGCAGGGACTACACTGAAGCTTTCTTT. Its translation is CASSPPGRDYTEAFF.

J is TRBJ1-5 and V is TRBV5-5; 7 bases line up with TRBD1. This CDR3 contains 16 residues. Germline V gene data show CDR1 as SGHKS and CDR2 as YYEKEE (reference sequence). J was trimmed by 6 bases and V by 4 bases; bases with no gene match: 13. CDR3 sequence reads: CASSTDRAAGSQPQHF. The CDR3 DNA is TGTGCCAGCAGCACCGACAGGGCGGCGGGGAGTCAGCCCCAGCATTTT.

The chain joins TRBV5-1 to TRBJ1-1, with D possibly matching TRBD1 (5 bases). The V end was cut by 4 bases, the J end by 1 base, with 14 bases between. This CDR3 contains 15 residues. CDR1 and CDR2 from the germline V gene are SGHRS and YFSETQ. CDR3 sequence (DNA): TGCGCCAGCAGCACAGCAGGGCTCCAGAACACTGAAGCTTTCTTT. This translates into CASSTAGLQNTEAFF.

This chain connects TRBV29-1 to TRBJ2-3; 9 nucleotides line up with TRBD2. CDR3 length: 14 residues. With V trimmed by 3 bases and J by 1 base, 2 bases remained unmatched. CDR1 and CDR2 from the germline V gene are SQVTM and ANQGSEA. The CDR3 bases are TGCAGCGTTGATGGCGGGGGGGGCACAGATACGCAGTATTTT. Translating gives CSVDGGGGTDTQYF.

V usage is TRBV4-3 and J usage is TRBJ1-1; a weak D match, TRBD1 (5 bases). The length of the CDR3 is 13 residues. Trimming pared 0 bases from V and 6 bases from J, leaving 8 bases between. Per the germline V gene, CDR1 is LGHNA and CDR2 is YSLEER. The CDR3 loop is CASSQDGRAEAFF. CDR3 nucleotides: TGCGCCAGCAGCCAAGATGGCAGGGCTGAAGCTTTCTTT.

J is TRBJ1-1 and V is TRBV7-9, with D perhaps TRBD1 (5 bases). The CDR3 runs to 15 residues. V lost 5 bases and J 5 bases, leaving 18 bases between the germline ends. The V gene's germline CDR1 is SEHNR and CDR2 FQNEAQ (reference sequence). The CDR3 DNA follows: TGTGCCAGCAGCCCATCAAGGACATCGTGGACTGAAGCTTTCTTT. The encoded protein is CASSPSRTSWTEAFF. The entire variable domain, with the rest obtained from reference TRBV7-9 and TRBJ1-1, is as follows: DTGVSQNPRHKITKRGQNVTFRCDPISEHNRLYWYRQTLGQGPEFLTYFQNEAQLEKSRLLSDRFSAERPKGSFSTLEIQRTEQGDSAMYLCASSPSRTSWTEAFFGQGTRLTVV.

This rearrangement joins TRBV5-1 to TRBJ2-1; 8 bases line up with TRBD2. The CDR3 length is 16 residues. From germline, CDR1 is SGHRS and CDR2 YFSETQ. Trimming at V came to 0 bases and at J to 8 bases, leaving 10 bases not matched to a gene. The CDR3 DNA reads TGCGCCAGCAGCTTGGTGGCAAGCGGGAGAGCGTATGAGCAGTTCTTC. Encoded protein: CASSLVASGRAYEQFF.

The V gene is TRBV5-4, the J gene TRBJ1-2, with D maybe TRBD1 (6 bases). V was trimmed by 4 bases and J by 1 base, leaving 14 bases between them. Germline V CDR1 and CDR2: SGHNT, YYREEE (reference sequence). The CDR3 totals 15 residues. In DNA form, the CDR3 reads TGTGCCAGCAGCGCCGGGACAAAGAGTAACTATGGCTACACCTTC. It encodes CASSAGTKSNYGYTF. The full variable domain, its missing parts supplied by reference TRBV5-4 and TRBJ1-2, is ETGVTQSPTHLIKTRGQQVTLRCSSQSGHNTVSWYQQALGQGPQFIFQYYREEENGRGNFPPRFSGLQFPNYSSELNVNALELDDSALYLCASSAGTKSNYGYTFGSGTRLTVV.

This clone was seen only a few times. The J gene is TRBJ1-2, the V gene TRBV29-1; D is possibly TRBD1 (5 bases). The CDR3 is 13 residues long. V lost 3 bases to trimming and J lost 2 bases, with 10 bases between them. Per germline, CDR1 SQVTM and CDR2 ANQGSEA. The CDR3 nucleotides read TGCAGCGTTGACGACAGCTTCAACTATGGCTACACCTTC. This encodes CSVDDSFNYGYTF. Full variable domain (missing parts from reference TRBV29-1 and TRBJ1-2): SAVISQKPSRDICQRGTSLTIQCQVDSQVTMMFWYRQQPGQSLTLIATANQGSEATYESGFVIDKFPISRPNLTFSTLTVSNMSPEDSSIYLCSVDDSFNYGYTFGSGTRLTVV.

This clone occurred a few times. This rearrangement joins TRBV30 to TRBJ1-5, with no clear D. This CDR3 is 12 amino acids long. In germline, CDR1 is GTSNPN, CDR2 SVGIG (reference sequence). V was trimmed by 5 bases and J by 9 bases, leaving 14 bases between them. The CDR3 loop reads CAWGEGIRPQHF. For the CDR3, the DNA is TGTGCCTGGGGGGAGGGTATTCGGCCCCAGCATTTT.

Concerning this clone itself: An end of the junction differs from the germline gene, which may be a read error. This chain joins TRBV7-9 and TRBJ1-1, with TRBD1 as a possible D gene (5 bases). Germline V gene sequence: CDR1 SEHNR, CDR2 FQNEAQ (reference sequence). The CDR3 covers 16 residues. Written as DNA, the CDR3 is TGTTCCAGCAGGTGTCGGGACTGCCCTAAGAACACTGAAGCTTTCTTT. Protein product: CSSRCRDCPKNTEAFF.